This is a list of T cell receptor beta chains from one sample in a study of OX40 agonist ivuxolimab in advanced cancers. Sequencing was performed with immunoSEQ multiplex PCR; in TCRdb, only in-frame clones are kept and a portion is missing. The sample contains tens of thousands of clones, about three quarters of which appear only once. The sequenced sample was CD4+ or CD8+ T cells sorted from blood, obtained in a trial of the OX40 agonist ivuxolimab. The receptors were sampled from an adult with an advanced solid tumor such as melanoma, head and neck, liver or kidney cancer. The CDR3 runs from the conserved cysteine through the conserved F or W. A D gene is named only where the DNA matches it firmly. Only part of the rows carry a size: once, few, many, or a class if the clone is expanded.

TRBJ1-4,TRBV18,NA,NA,CASSPATAQNTISEKLFF,TGTGCCAGCTCACCAGCGACAGCTCAGAATACGATCAGCGAAAAACTGTTTTTT
TRBJ1-5,TRBV28,TRBD1,NA,CASSGTGARQPQHF,TGTGCCAGCAGTGGGACAGGGGCCCGTCAGCCCCAGCATTTT
TRBJ2-7,TRBV4-1,TRBD2,NA,CASSLELARYEQYF,TGTGCCAGCAGCTTAGAACTAGCGCGGTACGAGCAGTACTTC
TRBJ1-5,TRBV2,NA,few,CASSREGNNQPQHF,TGTGCCAGCAGTCGAGAGGGAAACAATCAGCCCCAGCATTTT
TRBJ1-3,TRBV6-5,NA,NA,CASARGNTIYF,TGTGCCAGCGCGCGGGGAAACACCATATATTTT
TRBJ1-2,TRBV19,NA,NA,CASSIALPRLNGGYTF,TGTGCCAGTAGTATCGCCCTCCCGAGACTGAATGGGGGCTACACCTTC
TRBJ1-4,TRBV9,NA,NA,CASSVGALLNEKLFF,TGTGCCAGCAGCGTAGGGGCTTTACTAAATGAAAAACTGTTTTTT
TRBJ2-5,TRBV7-9,NA,NA,CASSLSGETQYF,TGTGCCAGCAGCTTGAGCGGGGAGACCCAGTACTTC
TRBJ1-4,TRBV27,TRBD1,NA,CASTSGTAPNEKLFF,TGTGCCAGCACCTCGGGGACAGCCCCTAATGAAAAACTGTTTTTT
TRBJ2-5,TRBV7-2,TRBD2,NA,CASSLRSLAGTPVETQYF,TGTGCCAGCAGCTTACGCAGTCTAGCGGGGACTCCCGTCGAGACCCAGTACTTC
TRBJ1-2,TRBV30,NA,NA,CAWSQTGQAYGYTF,TGTGCCTGGAGTCAAACAGGGCAAGCCTATGGCTACACCTTC
TRBJ2-7,TRBV19,TRBD1,NA,CASSPGQVNYEQYF,TGTGCCAGTAGCCCGGGACAGGTTAACTACGAGCAGTACTTC
TRBJ2-2,TRBV9,NA,NA,CASSPRGVANTGELFF,TGTGCCAGCAGCCCGAGAGGAGTTGCGAACACCGGGGAGCTGTTTTTT
TRBJ2-1,TRBV7-7,NA,once,CASSLKLEGGEQFF,TGTGCTAGCAGCCTAAAACTAGAAGGGGGTGAGCAGTTCTTC
TRBJ2-7,TRBV7-7,NA,NA,CASSFGSYEQYF,TGTGCCAGCAGCTTTGGGAGTTACGAGCAGTACTTC
TRBJ2-7,TRBV28,TRBD1,few,CASAPGQGYEQYF,TGTGCCAGCGCGCCGGGACAGGGCTACGAGCAGTACTTC
TRBJ2-5,TRBV6-5,TRBD1,once,CASAQGAQETQYF,TGTGCCAGCGCCCAGGGGGCCCAAGAGACCCAGTACTTC